The 18 T cell receptor beta chains below all came from one sample that was sequenced in a study of OX40 agonist ivuxolimab in advanced cancers. The library was built by means of the immunoSEQ multiplex PCR assay. TCRdb holds this immuneACCESS table with in-frame rearrangements only. Some clones are missing; in checked studies, unresolved V genes explain under half, and the rest has no known cause. The sample has 20,000 or so clones on record, just under 85% of them singletons. The ten largest account for more than 30% of the sample. This specimen was CD4+ or CD8+ T cells sorted from blood, taken in a trial of the OX40 agonist ivuxolimab. Receptors were obtained from an adult with an advanced solid tumor such as melanoma, head and neck, liver or kidney cancer.

The V gene is TRBV7-8, the J gene TRBJ2-1, with D tentatively TRBD1 (6 bases). Between the trimmed V and J ends, which lost 3 bases and 2 bases, there was a span of 11 bases. CDR1 SGHVS and CDR2 FQNEAQ come from the germline V gene. This CDR3 is built from 15 residues. The DNA of the CDR3 is TGTGCCAGCAGCTTTACGACAGGAACCTACAATGAGCAGTTCTTC. Its translation: CASSFTTGTYNEQFF.

In its sample, this clone was seen a few times. The chain carries TRBV11-2 and TRBJ2-7; either TRBD1 or TRBD2 may supply D (5 bases each). With 2 bases removed from V and 3 bases from J, the gap between germline ends came to 14 bases. Germline CDR1 SGHAT, CDR2 FQNNGV. The CDR3 covers 15 residues. CDR3 protein: CASSLQWGRDYEQYF. The CDR3 DNA follows: TGTGCCAGCAGCTTACAATGGGGACGGGACTACGAGCAGTACTTC.

V is TRBV30 and J is TRBJ1-4; D may be TRBD1 (6 bases). The germline CDR1 and CDR2 sequences are GTSNPN and SVGIG (reference sequence). The CDR3 runs 17 residues. Trimming left V 4 bases short and J 5 bases short, with 23 bases between. The CDR3 DNA follows: TGTGCCTGGACAGGCCCGGACAGAGACGGTCGCAATGAAAAACTGTTTTTT. As protein: CAWTGPDRDGRNEKLFF.

This clone was found a few times. V is TRBV12-5 and J is TRBJ1-5; maybe TRBD1 (5 bases). CDR1 and CDR2 (germline): LGHNT, FRNRAP. The length of the CDR3 is 14 residues. V lost 7 bases and J 1 base, leaving 11 bases between the germline ends. The CDR3 protein is CASALPGSNQPQHF. In DNA, the CDR3 is TGTGCTAGTGCCCTCCCAGGGAGCAATCAGCCCCAGCATTTT.

This clone was counted once. This chain connects TRBV13 to TRBJ2-7, with 10 bases fitting TRBD1. Germline-derived CDR1 and CDR2 are PRHDT and FYEKMQ (reference sequence). The trim removed 4 bases at V and 3 bases at J, leaving 0 bases unmatched. The CDR3 is 13 residues long. CDR3 loop: CASSWTGGYEQYF. For the CDR3, the DNA is TGTGCCAGCAGCTGGACAGGGGGCTACGAGCAGTACTTC.

By frequency in the sample, this clone is medium-sized (0.01 to 0.1%). The chain couples TRBV9 to TRBJ1-1; 10 bases map to TRBD1. Germline V gene sequence: CDR1 SGDLS, CDR2 YYNGEE. The CDR3 extends over 15 amino acids. Trimming at V came to 2 bases and at J to 1 base, leaving 2 bases not matched to a gene. This CDR3 reads CASSVGTGANTEAFF. The CDR3 DNA reads TGTGCCAGCAGCGTGGGGACAGGGGCGAACACTGAAGCTTTCTTT.

This chain uses TRBV7-8 with TRBJ2-7, with a possible D match to TRBD1 (5 bases). The germline CDR1 and CDR2 sequences are SGHVS and FQNEAQ. This CDR3 is built from 16 residues. Trimming pared 1 base from V and 0 bases from J, leaving 13 bases between. CDR3 protein: CASSLDQDISSYEQYF. The CDR3 DNA follows: TGTGCCAGCAGCTTAGACCAGGACATCAGCTCCTACGAGCAGTACTTC. Full variable domain (missing parts from reference TRBV7-8 and TRBJ2-7): GAGVSQSPRYKVAKRGQDVALRCDPISGHVSLFWYQQALGQGPEFLTYFQNEAQLDKSGLPSDRFFAERPEGSVSTLKIQRTQQEDSAVYLCASSLDQDISSYEQYFGPGTRLTVT.

A few counts support this clone. This chain uses TRBV6-5 with TRBJ1-2; D is possibly TRBD1 (5 bases). The CDR3 contains 13 residues. V shed 2 bases and J shed 6 bases, with 10 bases lying between them. Germline assignment: CDR1 MNHEY and CDR2 SVGAGI. The CDR3 loop reads CASSYGGGDGYTF. As DNA, the CDR3 is TGTGCCAGCAGTTACGGGGGAGGGGATGGCTACACCTTC.

The chain uses TRBV27 and TRBJ2-3; 9 nucleotides line up with TRBD2. The CDR3 loop spans 16 amino acids. Germline V CDR1 and CDR2: MNHEY, SMNVEV (reference sequence). The V segment lost 3 bases and the J segment 4 bases; nucleotides outside the gene matches: 8. The CDR3 protein is CASSFLGLAQSDTQYF. CDR3 bases: TGTGCCAGCAGTTTCCTTGGACTAGCGCAGTCAGATACGCAGTATTTT.

The V gene is TRBV9, the J gene TRBJ1-5; D perhaps matches TRBD1 (6 bases). Trimming cost V 3 bases and J 4 bases, with 14 bases left between them. CDR1 and CDR2 (germline): SGDLS, YYNGEE. The CDR3 is made up of 15 amino acids. The CDR3 region has the DNA TGTGCCAGCAGCGCTAGTGGGACACCTAATCAGCCCCAGCATTTT. Amino acid sequence: CASSASGTPNQPQHF.

The chain links TRBV11-2 to TRBJ2-3; D gene ambiguous. Germline CDR1 SGHAT, CDR2 FQNNGV. Trimming removed 5 bases from V and 3 bases from J, with 3 bases in between. The length of the CDR3 is 11 residues. CDR3 coding DNA: TGTGCCAGCAGCCATACAGATACGCAGTATTTT. Residues: CASSHTDTQYF.

This chain uses TRBV7-6 with TRBJ1-1; 8 bases fit TRBD1. CDR1 SGHVS and CDR2 FNYEAQ come from the germline V gene. V was pared by 5 bases and J by 6 bases, with 5 bases of the junction left unmatched. The CDR3 totals 13 residues. The CDR3 DNA follows: TGTGCCAGCAGCCCCGGACAGGGTTCTGAAGCTTTCTTT. Its translation: CASSPGQGSEAFF. Full variable domain (missing parts from reference TRBV7-6 and TRBJ1-1): GAGVSQSPRYKVTKRGQDVALRCDPISGHVSLYWYRQALGQGPEFLTYFNYEAQQDKSGLPNDRFSAERPEGSISTLTIQRTEQRDSAMYRCASSPGQGSEAFFGQGTRLTVV.

The chain couples TRBV13 to TRBJ2-7, with D unresolved. This CDR3 is 11 amino acids long. Germline V gives CDR1 PRHDT, CDR2 FYEKMQ (reference sequence). Trimming stripped 2 bases from V and 2 bases from J, with 1 base between. In DNA, the CDR3 is TGTGCCAGCAGCTTAACCTACGAGCAGTACTTC. Translating gives CASSLTYEQYF.

The chain uses TRBV30 and TRBJ2-7; D not certain. The CDR3 contains 14 residues. Trimming cost V 2 bases and J 0 bases, with 11 bases left between them. The germline V gene has CDR1 GTSNPN and CDR2 SVGIG (reference sequence). CDR3 coding DNA: TGTGCCTGGAGTTGGACGGAGAGCTCCTACGAGCAGTACTTC. This sequence encodes CAWSWTESSYEQYF.

The chain is built from TRBV11-2 and TRBJ2-1; D remains ambiguous. This CDR3 is 13 amino acids long. V was cut by 4 bases and J by 6 bases, with 10 bases left in between. Germline V gene data show CDR1 as SGHAT and CDR2 as FQNNGV. The CDR3 sequence is CASSSAPRNEQFF. Here the CDR3 DNA reads TGTGCCAGCAGCTCCGCTCCCCGCAATGAGCAGTTCTTC.

V is TRBV2 and J is TRBJ2-7; 8 bases line up with TRBD1. The CDR3 has 13 residues. In germline, CDR1 is SNHLY, CDR2 FYNNEI. V shed 4 bases and J 6 bases; nucleotides not matched to a gene: 5. This CDR3 is CASSGSGGLEQYF. The CDR3 coding sequence is TGTGCCAGCAGTGGTTCAGGGGGCCTCGAGCAGTACTTC.

The CDR3: CASSGSGGDYNEQFF. The CDR3 DNA follows: TGTGCCAGTAGTGGGTCCGGGGGGGACTACAATGAGCAGTTCTTC. This chain connects TRBV19 to TRBJ2-1; TRBD2 agrees at 8 bases. This CDR3 region has 15 residues. V was pared by 5 bases and J by 3 bases, with 6 bases of the junction left unmatched. CDR1 and CDR2 (germline): LNHDA, SQIVND (reference sequence).

The V and J genes are TRBV13 and TRBJ2-7; TRBD2 aligns across 9 bases. Germline CDR1 and CDR2: PRHDT and FYEKMQ (reference sequence). There are 20 residues in the CDR3. Trimming took 1 base from V and 5 from J; bases not matched to a gene: 21. CDR3 sequence (DNA): TGTGCCAGCAGCTTAGAGGGCTCCGGGTCTCGCGGGAGGGGTCTGAACGAGCAGTACTTC. Amino acid sequence: CASSLEGSGSRGRGLNEQYF. The whole variable domain, filled in from reference TRBV13 and TRBJ2-7, reads AAGVIQSPRHLIKEKRETATLKCYPIPRHDTVYWYQQGPGQDPQFLISFYEKMQSDKGSIPDRFSAQQFSDYHSELNMSSLELGDSALYFCASSLEGSGSRGRGLNEQYFGPGTRLTVT.